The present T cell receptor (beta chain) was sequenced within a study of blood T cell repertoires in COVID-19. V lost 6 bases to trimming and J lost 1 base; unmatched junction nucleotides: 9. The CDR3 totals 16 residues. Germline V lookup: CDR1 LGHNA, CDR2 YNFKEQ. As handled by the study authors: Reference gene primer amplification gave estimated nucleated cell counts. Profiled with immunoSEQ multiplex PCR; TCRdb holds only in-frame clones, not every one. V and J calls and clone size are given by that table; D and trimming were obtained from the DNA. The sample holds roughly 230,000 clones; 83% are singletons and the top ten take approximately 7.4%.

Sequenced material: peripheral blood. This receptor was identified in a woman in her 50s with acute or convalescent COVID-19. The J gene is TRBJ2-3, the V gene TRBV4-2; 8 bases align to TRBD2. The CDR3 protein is CASRAGSAGGTDTQYF. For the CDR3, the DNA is TGTGCCAGCAGGGCGGGGTCAGCGGGGGGCACAGATACGCAGTATTTT.